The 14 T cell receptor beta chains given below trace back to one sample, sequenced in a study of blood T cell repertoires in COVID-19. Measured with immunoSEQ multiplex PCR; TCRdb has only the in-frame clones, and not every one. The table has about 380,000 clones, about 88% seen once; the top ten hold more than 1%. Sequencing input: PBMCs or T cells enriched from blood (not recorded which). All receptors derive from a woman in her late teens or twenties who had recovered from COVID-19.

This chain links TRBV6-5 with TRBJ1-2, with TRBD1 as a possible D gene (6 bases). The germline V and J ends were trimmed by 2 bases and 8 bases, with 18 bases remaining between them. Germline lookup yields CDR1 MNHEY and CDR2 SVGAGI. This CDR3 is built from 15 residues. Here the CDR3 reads CASSYLFTHRDGYTF. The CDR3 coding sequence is TGTGCCAGCAGTTACCTGTTCACCCACAGGGACGGCTACACCTTC.

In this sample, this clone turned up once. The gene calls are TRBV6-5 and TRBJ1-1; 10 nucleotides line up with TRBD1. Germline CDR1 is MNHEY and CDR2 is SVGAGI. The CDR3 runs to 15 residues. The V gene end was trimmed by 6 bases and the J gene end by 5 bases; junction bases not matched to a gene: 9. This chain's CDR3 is CASSWAGQGGTEAFF. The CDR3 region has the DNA TGTGCCAGCAGCTGGGCAGGACAGGGGGGTACTGAAGCTTTCTTT.

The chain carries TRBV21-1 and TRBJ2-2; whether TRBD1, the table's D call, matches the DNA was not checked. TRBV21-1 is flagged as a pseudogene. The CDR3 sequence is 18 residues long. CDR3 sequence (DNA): TGTGCCAGCAGCAAAGAAGGGACAGGGGGCGCAAACACCGGGGAGCTGTTTTTT. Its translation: CASSKEGTGGANTGELFF.

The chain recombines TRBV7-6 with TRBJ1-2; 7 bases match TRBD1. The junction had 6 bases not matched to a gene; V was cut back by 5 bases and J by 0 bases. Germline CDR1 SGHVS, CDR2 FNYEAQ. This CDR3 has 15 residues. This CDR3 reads CASSPRDSPNYGYTF. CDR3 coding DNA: TGTGCCAGCAGCCCCAGGGACAGCCCTAACTATGGCTACACCTTC.

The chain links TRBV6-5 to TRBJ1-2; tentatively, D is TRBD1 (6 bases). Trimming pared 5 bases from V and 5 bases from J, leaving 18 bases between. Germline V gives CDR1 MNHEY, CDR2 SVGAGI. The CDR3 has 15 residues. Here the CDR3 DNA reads TGTGCCAGCAGTCCCGGGGGAGGGGGTGATTATGGCTACACCTTC. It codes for CASSPGGGGDYGYTF.

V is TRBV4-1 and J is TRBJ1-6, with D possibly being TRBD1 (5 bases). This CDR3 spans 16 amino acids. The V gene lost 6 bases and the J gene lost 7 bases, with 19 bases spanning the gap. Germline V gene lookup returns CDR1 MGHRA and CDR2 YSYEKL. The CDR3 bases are TGCGCCAGCAGTCAGGATCTGGGGGGGGACAATTCACCCCTCCACTTT. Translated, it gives CASSQDLGGDNSPLHF.

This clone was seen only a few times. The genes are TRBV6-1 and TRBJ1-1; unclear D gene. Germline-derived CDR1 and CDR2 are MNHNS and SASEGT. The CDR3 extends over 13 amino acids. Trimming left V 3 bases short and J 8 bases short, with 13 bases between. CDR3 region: CASSDNHRSEAFF. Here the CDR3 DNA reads TGTGCCAGCAGTGACAACCATCGGAGCGAAGCTTTCTTT.

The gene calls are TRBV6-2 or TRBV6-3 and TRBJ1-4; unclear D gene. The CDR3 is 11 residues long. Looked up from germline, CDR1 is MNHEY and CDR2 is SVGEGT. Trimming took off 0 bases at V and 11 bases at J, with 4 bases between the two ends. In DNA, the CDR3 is TGTGCCAGCAGTTACTCGGCCAAACTGTTTTTT. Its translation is CASSYSAKLFF.

The CDR3 spells CASSVGGLGYGYTF. CDR3 sequence (DNA): TGTGCCAGCAGTGTGGGGGGGCTTGGCTATGGCTACACCTTC. The chain carries TRBV2 and TRBJ1-2; D may be TRBD1 (6 bases). From germline, CDR1 is SNHLY and CDR2 FYNNEI. This CDR3 region has 14 residues. Trimming left V 4 bases short and J 4 bases short, with 13 bases between.

The CDR3 DNA reads TGTGCCTGGACGACATACGGAAACACCATATATTTT. Translation gives CAWTTYGNTIYF. This chain joins TRBV30 and TRBJ1-3; D uncertain. There are 12 residues in the CDR3. CDR1 is GTSNPN and CDR2 is SVGIG in the germline V gene (reference sequence). V gave up 4 bases and J gave up 4 bases, with 8 bases separating them.

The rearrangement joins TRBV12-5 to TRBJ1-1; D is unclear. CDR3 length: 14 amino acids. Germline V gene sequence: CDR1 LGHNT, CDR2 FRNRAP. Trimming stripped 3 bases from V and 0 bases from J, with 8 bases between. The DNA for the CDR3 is TGTGCTAGTGGTTTCGGGTCGATGAACACTGAAGCTTTCTTT. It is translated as CASGFGSMNTEAFF. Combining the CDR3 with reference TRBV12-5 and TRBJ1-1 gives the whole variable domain DARVTQTPRHKVTEMGQEVTMRCQPILGHNTVFWYRQTMMQGLELLAYFRNRAPLDDSGMPKDRFSAEMPDATLATLKIQPSEPRDSAVYFCASGFGSMNTEAFFGQGTRLTVV.

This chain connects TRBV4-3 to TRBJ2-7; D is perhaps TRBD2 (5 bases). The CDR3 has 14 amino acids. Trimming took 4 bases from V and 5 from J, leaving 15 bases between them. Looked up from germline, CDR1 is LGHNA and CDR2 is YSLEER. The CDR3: CASSLVLGAHEQYF. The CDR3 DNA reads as TGCGCCAGCAGCCTGGTCCTGGGAGCCCACGAGCAGTACTTC.

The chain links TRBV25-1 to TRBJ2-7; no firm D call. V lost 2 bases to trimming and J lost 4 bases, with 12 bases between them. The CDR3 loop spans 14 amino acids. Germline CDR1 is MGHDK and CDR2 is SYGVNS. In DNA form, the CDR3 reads TGTGCCAGCAGTGAAAGTACTATTCGGTACGAGCAGTACTTC. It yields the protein CASSESTIRYEQYF.

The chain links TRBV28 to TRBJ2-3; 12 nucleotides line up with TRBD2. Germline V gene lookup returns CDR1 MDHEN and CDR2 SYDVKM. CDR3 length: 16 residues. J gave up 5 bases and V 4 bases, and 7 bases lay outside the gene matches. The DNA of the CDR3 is TGTGCCAGCAGTTCGTCTAGCGGGGGGGCCTTAGATACGCAGTATTTT. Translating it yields CASSSSSGGALDTQYF.